One sample yielded the 20 T cell receptor beta chains listed below, sequenced in a study of shared clonotypes between healthy human individuals. TCRdb keeps only in-frame clones here, not all; method: immunoSEQ multiplex PCR. The sample lists about 2.1 million clones, 85% to 95% seen once, with around 1.8% in the top ten. CD45RO-negative, CCR7-selected cells formed the naive CD8 fraction, which excluded terminally differentiated effector memory CD45RA+ cells. The specimen was naive CD8+ T cells from PBMCs. These receptor sequences come from a man aged 18-30 years in good health. Some clones in this sample may be carry-over from other donors' samples.

This chain joins TRBV9 and TRBJ2-3, with D possibly being TRBD1 or TRBD2 (5 bases each). This CDR3 region has 15 residues. The germline CDR1 and CDR2 sequences are SGDLS and YYNGEE. Trimming cost V 4 bases and J 3 bases, with 15 bases left between them. The CDR3 DNA reads TGTGCCAGCAGCAAAGGGACGGGATTAACAGATACGCAGTATTTT. As protein: CASSKGTGLTDTQYF. Full variable domain (remainder filled in from reference TRBV9 and TRBJ2-3): DSGVTQTPKHLITATGQRVTLRCSPRSGDLSVYWYQQSLDQGLQFLIQYYNGEERAKGNILERFSAQQFPDLHSELNLSSLELGDSALYFCASSKGTGLTDTQYFGPGTRLTVL.

CDR3 loop: CASSLSQGLEPKETQYF. The CDR3, as DNA: TGTGCCAGCAGCTTAAGCCAGGGACTAGAGCCGAAGGAGACCCAGTACTTC. V and J are TRBV9 and TRBJ2-5, with 8 positions matching TRBD2. The V segment lost 4 bases and the J segment 5 bases; nucleotides outside the gene matches: 16. The V gene's germline CDR1 is SGDLS and CDR2 YYNGEE. CDR3 length equals 17 residues.

This clone was seen once. The genes are TRBV27 and TRBJ1-1, with D unclear. CDR3 length equals 14 residues. CDR1 MNHEY and CDR2 SMNVEV come from the germline V gene (reference sequence). V was trimmed by 6 bases and J by 4 bases, leaving 15 bases between them. This CDR3 is CASRPREGGTEAFF. The DNA of the CDR3 is TGTGCCAGCAGGCCCCGAGAGGGCGGCACTGAAGCTTTCTTT.

The gene calls are TRBV7-3 and TRBJ2-3, with 7 bases that match TRBD1. The junction had 8 bases not matched to a gene; V was cut back by 5 bases and J by 0 bases. Germline V lookup: CDR1 SGHTA, CDR2 FQGTGA. The CDR3 is 16 amino acids. For the CDR3, the DNA is TGTGCCAGCAGCATAGGGACAGCCCCTAGCACAGATACGCAGTATTTT. Translating it yields CASSIGTAPSTDTQYF.

V is TRBV27 and J is TRBJ2-7; unclear D gene. CDR3 length: 14 amino acids. The V end lost 0 bases, the J end lost 5 bases, and 11 bases lay between the germline ends. The germline CDR1 and CDR2 sequences are MNHEY and SMNVEV (reference sequence). CDR3 loop: CASSLSMGRNEQYF. The CDR3 bases are TGTGCCAGCAGTTTATCGATGGGTCGGAACGAGCAGTACTTC.

The chain links TRBV27 to TRBJ2-1, with 10 bases that match TRBD2. CDR1 is MNHEY and CDR2 is SMNVEV in the germline V gene (reference sequence). CDR3 length: 16 amino acids. With 4 bases clipped from V and 8 bases from J, the junction kept 11 bases outside the gene matches. The CDR3 region is CASSSDVSGRSDEQFF. DNA of the CDR3: TGTGCCAGCAGTTCGGATGTTAGCGGGAGGTCGGATGAGCAGTTCTTC.

The chain couples TRBV27 to TRBJ2-1, with D unresolved. CDR1 and CDR2 (germline): MNHEY, SMNVEV (reference sequence). The CDR3 runs to 14 residues. V was clipped by 2 bases and J by 5 bases, with 10 bases between them. CDR3 sequence: CASSLRPANNEQFF. The CDR3 DNA sequence: TGTGCCAGCAGTTTAAGGCCAGCTAACAATGAGCAGTTCTTC.

With respect to this clone: The same CDR3 arises from other DNA sequences in this sample as well. This chain connects TRBV6-1 to TRBJ1-1; weak D call: TRBD1 (5 bases). Trimming took off 2 bases at V and 4 bases at J, with 14 bases between the two ends. Germline-derived CDR1 and CDR2 are MNHNS and SASEGT. The CDR3 is 15 amino acids. The CDR3 DNA follows: TGTGCCAGCAGTGAATGGCGGGGGGGAGGCACTGAAGCTTTCTTT. The encoded protein is CASSEWRGGGTEAFF.

The chain couples TRBV4-2 to TRBJ2-7; 8 bases match TRBD1. This CDR3 contains 16 residues. Trimming at V came to 0 bases and at J to 1 base, leaving 5 bases not matched to a gene. From germline, CDR1 is LGHNA and CDR2 YNFKEQ. CDR3 sequence (DNA): TGTGCCAGCAGCCAAGAAACAGGGGGTCGTTCCTACGAGCAGTACTTC. Its translation: CASSQETGGRSYEQYF.

CDR3 loop: CASSQRRDSYGYTF. CDR3 DNA: TGCGCCAGCAGCCAACGCCGGGACAGCTATGGCTACACCTTC. The rearrangement uses TRBV4-1 and TRBJ1-2, with 7 bases aligning to TRBD1. Germline V gene sequence: CDR1 MGHRA, CDR2 YSYEKL. There are 14 residues in the CDR3. Trimming took 2 bases from V and 4 from J; bases not matched to a gene: 4.

Concerning this clone itself: Other nucleotide sequences from this sample produce the same CDR3. The chain joins TRBV27 to TRBJ2-3; D is ambiguous. Trimming took off 6 bases at V and 1 base at J, with 8 bases between the two ends. The germline CDR1 and CDR2 sequences are MNHEY and SMNVEV (reference sequence). The CDR3 runs 13 residues. Here the CDR3 reads CASSGRGTDTQYF. CDR3 nucleotide sequence: TGTGCCAGCAGCGGCCGGGGCACAGATACGCAGTATTTT.

Only one count was recorded for this clone. CDR3: CASSPTASGANVLTF. The CDR3 bases are TGTGCCAGTAGCCCGACAGCCTCTGGGGCCAACGTCCTGACTTTC. The chain couples TRBV19 to TRBJ2-6, with a tentative D call TRBD1 (5 bases). V was cut by 6 bases and J by 0 bases, with 9 bases left in between. CDR3 size: 15 residues. CDR1 is LNHDA and CDR2 is SQIVND in the germline V gene (reference sequence). The variable domain in full, with the rest retrieved from reference TRBV19 and TRBJ2-6, is DGGITQSPKYLFRKEGQNVTLSCEQNLNHDAMYWYRQDPGQGLRLIYYSQIVNDFQKGDIAEGYSVSREKKESFPLTVTSAQKNPTAFYLCASSPTASGANVLTFGAGSRLTVL.

The rearrangement joins TRBV7-9 to TRBJ2-7; 9 nucleotides match TRBD2. The CDR3 runs to 17 residues. Trimming cost V 1 base and J 2 bases; bases outside gene matches: 9. CDR1 and CDR2 from the germline V gene are SEHNR and FQNEAQ (reference sequence). The CDR3 coding sequence is TGTGCCAGCAGCTTAGGCCTAGCGGGACTGAGGGCCTACGAGCAGTACTTC. Translation gives CASSLGLAGLRAYEQYF. Together with reference TRBV7-9 and TRBJ2-7, the CDR3 gives the full variable domain: DTGVSQNPRHKITKRGQNVTFRCDPISEHNRLYWYRQTLGQGPEFLTYFQNEAQLEKSRLLSDRFSAERPKGSFSTLEIQRTEQGDSAMYLCASSLGLAGLRAYEQYFGPGTRLTVT.

The chain combines TRBV9 with TRBJ2-4; the match to TRBD1 covers 8 bases. Germline CDR1 reads SGDLS; CDR2 reads YYNGEE. CDR3 size: 16 residues. The ends lost 4 bases at V and 0 bases at J; junction bases unmatched: 6. CDR3 amino acids: CASSSQTGEAKNIQYF. In nucleotides, the CDR3 is TGTGCCAGCAGCTCTCAGACAGGGGAAGCCAAAAACATTCAGTACTTC.

The chain uses TRBV11-2 and TRBJ2-2; unclear D gene. Germline assignment: CDR1 SGHAT and CDR2 FQNNGV. The CDR3 length is 13 residues. V lost 2 bases to trimming and J lost 2 bases, with 3 bases between them. CDR3 region: CASSLSNTGELFF. The CDR3 nucleotides are TGTGCCAGCAGCTTATCAAACACCGGGGAGCTGTTTTTT.

The chain recombines TRBV11-2 with TRBJ2-7; 8 positions match TRBD1. CDR1 is SGHAT and CDR2 is FQNNGV in the germline V gene. The CDR3 has 14 amino acids. V was pared by 7 bases and J by 0 bases, with 5 bases of the junction left unmatched. The DNA of the CDR3 is TGTGCCAGCACCCGGACAGGGTTCTCCTACGAGCAGTACTTC. This codes for CASTRTGFSYEQYF.

As for this clone: Other DNA sequences in this sample translate to the same CDR3. CDR3 in DNA: TGTGCCAGCAGCCCCGGGACAGGGAACACCATATATTTT. This codes for CASSPGTGNTIYF. The chain has TRBV9 and TRBJ1-3; 9 nucleotides agree with TRBD1. Trimming at V came to 4 bases and at J to 7 bases, leaving 3 bases not matched to a gene. The CDR3 sequence is 13 residues long. Germline CDR1 reads SGDLS; CDR2 reads YYNGEE.

In the case of this clone: Other DNA sequences from this sample encode an identical CDR3 as well. V usage is TRBV6-5 and J usage is TRBJ2-7; TRBD2 is a possible D gene (5 bases). The CDR3 is 14 residues long. Germline V gene lookup returns CDR1 MNHEY and CDR2 SVGAGI. The V and J ends lost 0 bases and 2 bases respectively, with 8 bases between them. CDR3 bases: TGTGCCAGCAGTTACTCCGGGGTTACCTACGAGCAGTACTTC. Translating it yields CASSYSGVTYEQYF.

The chain carries TRBV11-2 and TRBJ2-7; TRBD1 matches at 9 bases. Germline loops: CDR1 SGHAT, CDR2 FQNNGV. The CDR3 is 15 residues long. The junction had 3 bases not matched to a gene; V was cut back by 1 base and J by 2 bases. The CDR3 coding sequence is TGTGCCAGCAGCTTAGGGGGACAGGGCACCTACGAGCAGTACTTC. Amino acid sequence: CASSLGGQGTYEQYF.

The V gene is TRBV9, the J gene TRBJ2-7, with 8 nucleotides matching TRBD1. This CDR3 comprises 12 residues. The germline V gene encodes CDR1 SGDLS and CDR2 YYNGEE. The J segment lost 6 bases and the V segment lost 3 bases, leaving 2 bases of the junction unmatched. The CDR3 bases are TGTGCCAGCAGCGGGACAGGGCCCGAGCAGTACTTC. Translated: CASSGTGPEQYF.